A selection of T cell receptor beta chains follows, all from one sample in a study of long-term antiretroviral therapy in people with HIV. Repertoires were generated with immunoSEQ multiplex PCR, while TCRdb's copy carries only in-frame clones and drops some. The data hold about 22,000 clones, with 82% observed a single time. Sample: unsorted PBMCs, taken at the start of antiretroviral therapy. These receptors were collected from a man aged 50 to 59 with HIV. Each CDR3 is given without its conserved first and last residue.

j_gene: TRBJ2-7; v_gene: TRBV7-2; CDR3aa: ASSRTLGRIEQY
j_gene: TRBJ2-1; v_gene: TRBV15; CDR3aa: ATSRASGRALSPRSYNEQF
j_gene: TRBJ1-5; v_gene: TRBV9; CDR3aa: ASSAEGTQPQH
j_gene: TRBJ1-2; v_gene: TRBV28; CDR3aa: ASSFPRQGLNGYT
j_gene: TRBJ2-3; v_gene: TRBV14; CDR3aa: ASSQERTSGYTQY
j_gene: TRBJ1-1; v_gene: TRBV11-2; CDR3aa: ASTRPAEAF
j_gene: TRBJ2-2; v_gene: TRBV4-3; CDR3aa: ASSHDRNTGELF
j_gene: TRBJ1-2; v_gene: TRBV18; CDR3aa: ASSPPGQGYT
j_gene: TRBJ1-1; v_gene: TRBV5-5; CDR3aa: ASSVIIGGGTEAF
j_gene: TRBJ1-6; v_gene: TRBV6-4; CDR3aa: ASSDSRQGSSPLH
j_gene: TRBJ1-2; v_gene: TRBV19; CDR3aa: ASSGTGYYGYT
j_gene: TRBJ1-2; v_gene: TRBV6-5; CDR3aa: ASSSDRGLSGYT
j_gene: TRBJ1-2; v_gene: TRBV7-8; CDR3aa: ASSVRDRRISSLGYT
j_gene: TRBJ1-1; v_gene: TRBV5-5; CDR3aa: ASSSYNTEAF
j_gene: TRBJ1-5; v_gene: TRBV6-6; CDR3aa: ASSPGGNKPQH
j_gene: TRBJ1-1; v_gene: TRBV5-4; CDR3aa: ASSAGGLPGAEAF
j_gene: TRBJ1-4; v_gene: TRBV7-2; CDR3aa: ASSLAQTRVKLF
j_gene: TRBJ1-5; v_gene: TRBV7-2; CDR3aa: ASSLAGQDGWPQH
j_gene: TRBJ1-5; v_gene: TRBV4-1; CDR3aa: ASSQEGSGYSNQPQH
j_gene: TRBJ2-7; v_gene: TRBV5-4; CDR3aa: ASSLGSGGDFYEQY
j_gene: TRBJ2-5; v_gene: TRBV18; CDR3aa: ASSPKRDPQETQY
j_gene: TRBJ1-2; v_gene: TRBV27; CDR3aa: ASSFSLRNGYT
j_gene: TRBJ2-7; v_gene: TRBV25-1; CDR3aa: ASRGAEQY
j_gene: TRBJ2-7; v_gene: TRBV7-9; CDR3aa: ASSSTTGLAGAEQY
j_gene: TRBJ2-7; v_gene: TRBV9; CDR3aa: ASSVAPGVSYEQY
j_gene: TRBJ2-1; v_gene: TRBV6-5; CDR3aa: ASSYSGSGTHNEQF
j_gene: TRBJ2-5; v_gene: TRBV7-7; CDR3aa: ALGQETQY
j_gene: TRBJ2-6; v_gene: TRBV5-1; CDR3aa: ASSLGTGGISLSGANVLT
j_gene: TRBJ2-7; v_gene: TRBV6-1; CDR3aa: ASSELPTGDYEQY
j_gene: TRBJ1-1; v_gene: TRBV2; CDR3aa: ASSPTANTEAF
j_gene: TRBJ2-4; v_gene: TRBV4-3; CDR3aa: ASSQAQGTRAKNIQY
j_gene: TRBJ1-2; v_gene: TRBV4-1; CDR3aa: ASSPPGTPGYGYT
j_gene: TRBJ2-5; v_gene: TRBV5-1; CDR3aa: ASSRRSEDSTYQETQY
j_gene: TRBJ2-5; v_gene: TRBV7-9; CDR3aa: ASSFDWEDRGQETQY
j_gene: TRBJ2-7; v_gene: TRBV29-1; CDR3aa: SVTGQGTSYEQY
j_gene: TRBJ1-1; v_gene: TRBV7-8; CDR3aa: ASSASREGTEAF
j_gene: TRBJ1-1; v_gene: TRBV10-1; CDR3aa: ASSESMVGETEAF
j_gene: TRBJ2-2; v_gene: TRBV25-1; CDR3aa: ASSARQGGIEAGELF
j_gene: TRBJ2-1; v_gene: TRBV14; CDR3aa: ASSQGTSGLGDEQF
j_gene: TRBJ2-7; v_gene: TRBV2; CDR3aa: ASTGERGEQY
j_gene: TRBJ2-2; v_gene: TRBV5-4; CDR3aa: ASSYGLAGVPGELF